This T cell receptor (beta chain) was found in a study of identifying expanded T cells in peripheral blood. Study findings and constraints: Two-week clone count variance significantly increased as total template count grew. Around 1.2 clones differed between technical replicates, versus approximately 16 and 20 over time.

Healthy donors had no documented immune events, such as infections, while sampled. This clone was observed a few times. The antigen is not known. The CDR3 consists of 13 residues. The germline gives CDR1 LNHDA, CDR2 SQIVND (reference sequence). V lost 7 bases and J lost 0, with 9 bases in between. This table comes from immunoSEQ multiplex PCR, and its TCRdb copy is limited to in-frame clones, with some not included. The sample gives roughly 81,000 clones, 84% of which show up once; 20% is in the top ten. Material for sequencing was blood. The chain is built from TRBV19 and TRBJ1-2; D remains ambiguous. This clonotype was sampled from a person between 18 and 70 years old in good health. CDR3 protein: CASTWGSNYGYTF. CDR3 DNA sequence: TGTGCCAGTACGTGGGGATCTAACTATGGCTACACCTTC. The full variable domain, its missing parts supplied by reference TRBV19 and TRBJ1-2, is DGGITQSPKYLFRKEGQNVTLSCEQNLNHDAMYWYRQDPGQGLRLIYYSQIVNDFQKGDIAEGYSVSREKKESFPLTVTSAQKNPTAFYLCASTWGSNYGYTFGSGTRLTVV.